The 23 T cell receptor beta chains below were found in one sample sequenced in a study of STAT5B mutations in CD4+ large granular lymphocyte leukemia. Sequencing used immunoSEQ multiplex PCR; TCRdb keeps in-frame clones, though not all of them. Here the sample spans 30,000 or so clones, around four fifths being singletons. The sample was CD4+ T cells from blood buffy coats. The receptors derive from a human donor in good health.

Of note for this clone: Other DNA sequences in this specimen translate into the identical CDR3. The chain employs TRBV28 and TRBJ2-7; D not resolved. Germline CDR1 and CDR2: MDHEN and SYDVKM. The CDR3 consists of 15 residues. The V gene lost 4 bases and the J gene lost 2 bases, with 15 bases spanning the gap. CDR3 bases: TGTGCCAGCAGTTACCCTCGAGACGGCCCCTACGAGCAGTACTTC. It specifies CASSYPRDGPYEQYF.

Only a few counts were recorded for this clone. This chain joins TRBV20-1 and TRBJ1-1; D is unresolved. The V gene's germline CDR1 is DFQATT and CDR2 SNEGSKA (reference sequence). This CDR3 has 10 residues. V was trimmed by 7 bases and J by 8 bases, leaving 11 bases between them. The DNA for the CDR3 is TGCAGTGTAAGGCCCAGCGAAGCTTTCTTT. This encodes CSVRPSEAFF.

This sequence joins TRBV7-9 and TRBJ1-5; unclear D gene. Trimming shortened V by 2 bases and J by 5 bases, and 10 bases separated the two germline ends. The CDR3 covers 14 residues. Germline CDR1 SEHNR, CDR2 FQNEAQ (reference sequence). The DNA of the CDR3 is TGTGCCAGCAGCTTATTGGCAGCCGATCAGCCCCAGCATTTT. The encoded protein is CASSLLAADQPQHF.

The rearrangement joins TRBV5-1 to TRBJ2-1, with D tentatively TRBD1 (6 bases). With 4 bases removed from V and 3 bases from J, the gap between germline ends came to 14 bases. The germline V gene encodes CDR1 SGHRS and CDR2 YFSETQ. The CDR3 contains 15 residues. The CDR3 region has the DNA TGCGCCAGCAGCCAGGGGCAGGGGTACTACAATGAGCAGTTCTTC. It yields the protein CASSQGQGYYNEQFF. The full variable domain, rest sourced from reference TRBV5-1 and TRBJ2-1, is KAGVTQTPRYLIKTRGQQVTLSCSPISGHRSVSWYQQTPGQGLQFLFEYFSETQRNKGNFPGRFSGRQFSNSRSEMNVSTLELGDSALYLCASSQGQGYYNEQFFGPGTRLTVL.

The table lists this clone with a count of one. In DNA, the CDR3 is TGCGCCAGCAGCTTTTCGGTATTCACAGATACGCAGTATTTT. Translated: CASSFSVFTDTQYF. This chain uses TRBV5-1 with TRBJ2-3; D not resolved. The CDR3 extends over 14 amino acids. Germline CDR1 SGHRS, CDR2 YFSETQ. Trimming removed 2 bases from V and 2 bases from J, with 9 bases in between.

This sequence joins TRBV30 and TRBJ2-1; 7 bases are shared with TRBD2. This CDR3 comprises 12 residues. Trimming took 2 bases from V and 10 from J; bases not matched to a gene: 5. Germline V gene lookup returns CDR1 GTSNPN and CDR2 SVGIG (reference sequence). The CDR3 region has the DNA TGTGCCTGGAGTCCTAGCGGAAGGGAGCAGTTCTTC. It is translated as CAWSPSGREQFF.

The gene calls are TRBV6-5 and TRBJ2-1; 12 nucleotides agree with TRBD2. The germline V gene encodes CDR1 MNHEY and CDR2 SVGAGI. The length of the CDR3 is 15 residues. With V trimmed by 4 bases and J by 3 bases, 1 base remained unmatched. CDR3 sequence reads: CASSLTSGSYNEQFF. The CDR3, as DNA: TGTGCCAGCAGTTTGACTAGCGGGAGCTACAATGAGCAGTTCTTC.

In DNA form, the CDR3 reads TGTGCCAGCAGCAAGGACTTAACCGGGGAGCTGTTTTTT. Translating it yields CASSKDLTGELFF. V gene TRBV9 combines with J gene TRBJ2-2; a possible D gene is TRBD2 (5 bases). This CDR3 region has 13 residues. The germline V gene has CDR1 SGDLS and CDR2 YYNGEE. V was cut by 4 bases and J by 5 bases, with 9 bases left in between.

The rearrangement links TRBV4-2 to TRBJ2-6, with no clear D. Trimming stripped 0 bases from V and 3 bases from J, with 9 bases between. Germline V gene sequence: CDR1 LGHNA, CDR2 YNFKEQ. The CDR3 has 16 amino acids. This CDR3 is CASSQEPNLGANVLTF. The CDR3 DNA reads as TGTGCCAGCAGCCAAGAACCTAATCTTGGGGCCAACGTCCTGACTTTC.

This rearrangement joins TRBV19 to TRBJ1-2, with TRBD1 matching 12 bases. Germline assignment: CDR1 LNHDA and CDR2 SQIVND (reference sequence). The CDR3 runs to 16 residues. The ends lost 6 bases at V and 4 bases at J; junction bases unmatched: 9. The CDR3 DNA reads as TGTGCCAGTAGACCCGGGACAGGGGGCCCGAGCTATGGCTACACCTTC. Translation: CASRPGTGGPSYGYTF.

V gene TRBV30 combines with J gene TRBJ2-7, with TRBD2 matching 12 bases. With 1 base clipped from V and 4 bases from J, the junction kept 14 bases outside the gene matches. The CDR3 sequence is 18 residues long. Looked up from germline, CDR1 is GTSNPN and CDR2 is SVGIG (reference sequence). In DNA form, the CDR3 reads TGTGCCTGGAGTGGCCTCGCGACTAGCGGGAGCCCCTTTTACGAGCAGTACTTC. Residues: CAWSGLATSGSPFYEQYF.

This clone appeared once. CDR3 DNA sequence: TGTGCCAGCAGCTCAGGGGTCACAGGGTTCCAAGAGACCCAGTACTTC. It is translated as CASSSGVTGFQETQYF. The chain joins TRBV7-8 to TRBJ2-5; tentatively, D is TRBD1 (6 bases). Germline V lookup: CDR1 SGHVS, CDR2 FQNEAQ. The CDR3 has 16 residues. Trimming removed 4 bases at V and 1 base at J, with 16 bases between.

This clone came up once. The chain joins TRBV25-1 to TRBJ1-2; maybe TRBD1 (6 bases). The germline gives CDR1 MGHDK, CDR2 SYGVNS. Trimming removed 4 bases from V and 8 bases from J, with 8 bases in between. CDR3 length equals 11 residues. The CDR3 loop reads CASSGGAGYTF. The CDR3 DNA sequence: TGTGCCAGCAGTGGGGGGGCAGGCTACACCTTC.

The gene calls are TRBV19 and TRBJ1-2, with D tentatively TRBD1 (6 bases). Deletions cut 2 bases from V and 1 base from J, with 23 bases between. CDR3 length: 19 residues. Germline lookup yields CDR1 LNHDA and CDR2 SQIVND (reference sequence). The CDR3 region is CASSIRTASLTMLNYGYTF. DNA for the CDR3: TGTGCCAGTAGTATAAGGACAGCTTCCCTTACGATGCTTAACTATGGCTACACCTTC.

This clone came up once. V gene TRBV19 combines with J gene TRBJ2-5, with D unresolved. Germline V CDR1 and CDR2: LNHDA, SQIVND (reference sequence). The CDR3 runs 13 residues. Trimming left V 3 bases short and J 1 base short, with 6 bases between. The CDR3 loop is CASSIMAQETQYF. The CDR3 DNA sequence: TGTGCCAGTAGTATTATGGCCCAAGAGACCCAGTACTTC. The variable domain in full, with the rest retrieved from reference TRBV19 and TRBJ2-5, is DGGITQSPKYLFRKEGQNVTLSCEQNLNHDAMYWYRQDPGQGLRLIYYSQIVNDFQKGDIAEGYSVSREKKESFPLTVTSAQKNPTAFYLCASSIMAQETQYFGPGTRLLVL.

The chain employs TRBV5-1 and TRBJ2-4; TRBD1 matches at 7 bases. V shed 4 bases and J 8 bases; nucleotides not matched to a gene: 12. This CDR3 spans 15 amino acids. CDR1 is SGHRS and CDR2 is YFSETQ in the germline V gene. CDR3 sequence (DNA): TGCGCCAGCAGCAAGGGGACAGCTCCAAGGGACATTCAGTACTTC. Translation: CASSKGTAPRDIQYF.

This clone was detected once. The CDR3: CAISLQGSSGTDTQYF. The CDR3 DNA follows: TGTGCCATCAGCTTACAGGGTTCATCTGGCACAGATACGCAGTATTTT. This rearrangement joins TRBV10-3 to TRBJ2-3; D may be TRBD1 (6 bases). In germline, CDR1 is ENHRY, CDR2 SYGVKD. The CDR3 has 16 amino acids. V gave up 6 bases and J gave up 1 base, with 17 bases separating them.

The chain has TRBV6-6 and TRBJ2-7; 8 nucleotides line up with TRBD1. This CDR3 contains 14 residues. J lost 7 bases, V lost 9 bases, and 14 bases had no gene match. The germline CDR1 and CDR2 sequences are MNHNY and SVGAGI (reference sequence). DNA for the CDR3: TGTGCCAGTGCGGGACAGGTATCTTCAAAGGAGCAGTACTTC. Protein product: CASAGQVSSKEQYF.

This clone has more than one count but fewer than ten. The chain recombines TRBV7-6 with TRBJ1-1; 8 bases are a match to TRBD1. The junction had 5 bases not matched to a gene; V was cut back by 6 bases and J by 5 bases. From germline, CDR1 is SGHVS and CDR2 FNYEAQ. This CDR3 has 13 residues. In DNA, the CDR3 is TGTGCCAGCAGGCCGACAGGGGTTACTGAAGCTTTCTTT. Translating gives CASRPTGVTEAFF.

This chain uses TRBV4-2 with TRBJ1-1, with 7 bases fitting TRBD1. There are 14 residues in the CDR3. Germline CDR1 LGHNA, CDR2 YNFKEQ. V was clipped by 5 bases and J by 0 bases; unmatched bases: 3. DNA of the CDR3: TGTGCCAGCAGCAGGGGGCCCATGAACACTGAAGCTTTCTTT. Translating it yields CASSRGPMNTEAFF.

This chain links TRBV5-4 with TRBJ1-6, with TRBD1 matching 7 bases. Germline V gives CDR1 SGHNT, CDR2 YYREEE (reference sequence). The CDR3 length is 16 residues. Trimming at V came to 4 bases and at J to 0 bases, leaving 4 bases not matched to a gene. CDR3 sequence reads: CASSPGQSSYNSPLHF. CDR3 DNA sequence: TGTGCCAGCAGCCCGGGACAGAGCTCCTATAATTCACCCCTCCACTTT. The full variable domain, with the rest looked up from reference TRBV5-4 and TRBJ1-6, is ETGVTQSPTHLIKTRGQQVTLRCSSQSGHNTVSWYQQALGQGPQFIFQYYREEENGRGNFPPRFSGLQFPNYSSELNVNALELDDSALYLCASSPGQSSYNSPLHFGNGTRLTVT.

The V call is TRBV27, the J call TRBJ2-1; 12 bases align to TRBD2. The CDR3 consists of 17 residues. CDR1 and CDR2 (germline): MNHEY, SMNVEV (reference sequence). J gave up 5 bases and V 5 bases, and 10 bases lay outside the gene matches. The CDR3 protein is CASSPYLASGRDNEQFF. The CDR3 DNA reads as TGTGCCAGCAGTCCTTACCTCGCTAGCGGGAGGGACAATGAGCAGTTCTTC.

The rearrangement joins TRBV7-9 to TRBJ1-1; no clear D gene. Germline V gene data show CDR1 as SEHNR and CDR2 as FQNEAQ (reference sequence). This CDR3 has 14 amino acids. Between the trimmed V and J ends, which lost 2 bases and 0 bases, there was a span of 7 bases. The CDR3: CASSLSTVNTEAFF. In DNA, the CDR3 is TGTGCCAGCAGCTTAAGCACGGTGAACACTGAAGCTTTCTTT.